This T cell receptor beta chain appears in the sequencing data of a study of T cells in Graves' hyperthyroidism and ophthalmopathy. RNA transcripts gave rise to amplified TCR beta CDR3 regions. The HTBI primer set was used in a first-round RT-PCR of the TCR CDR3. TCRdb used MiXCR to reprocess the multiplex PCR reads, holding one entry per CDR3 protein. The sample holds roughly 500,000 distinct CDR3 sequences, 35% to 50% seen once. Germline assignment: CDR1 KGHDR and CDR2 SFDVKD. The CDR3 extends over 11 amino acids. V lost 8 bases, J lost 3 bases, and 7 bases lay in between. Diagnostic assessment was based on clinical symptoms, serum thyroxine and TRAb, thyroid ultrasound and orbital computed tomography.

The chain uses TRBV24-1 and TRBJ2-7; D is unclear. The source material was peripheral blood or thyroid tissue (not recorded which). The receptor's source is an adult woman with Graves' disease, either hyperthyroidism or ophthalmopathy (not recorded which). In DNA, the CDR3 is TGTGCCACCAACTTACACTACGAGCAGTACTTC. Translated: CATNLHYEQYF.